A selection of T cell receptor beta chains follows, all from one sample in a study of CD8+ T cells in alopecia areata. Sequenced by immunoSEQ multiplex PCR; TCRdb stores in-frame clones only, minus some. The sample lists about 64,000 clones, roughly 46% seen once, with 20% in the top ten. The specimen was CD8+ T cells sorted from blood, collected around week 36, from a patient treated with tofacitinib. The receptors stem from a human donor with alopecia areata. The CDR3 runs from the conserved cysteine through the conserved F or W. The order of the fields is clone size, V gene, D gene, J gene, CDR3 DNA, CDR3 protein. The D gene is left open where the match is weak. Only part of the rows carry a size: once, few, many, or a class if the clone is expanded.

>NA|TRBV2|NA|TRBJ1-5
TGTGCCAGCAGTGGGTCCAGAAATCAGCCCCAGCATTTT
CASSGSRNQPQHF
>NA|TRBV2|NA|TRBJ1-5
TGTGCCAGCAGTGGGGCTGGTCAGCCCCAGCATTTT
CASSGAGQPQHF
>NA|TRBV28|NA|TRBJ2-7
TGTGCCAGCAGTAGGACTCCGGCCATGTACGAGCAGTACTTC
CASSRTPAMYEQYF
>few|TRBV28|NA|TRBJ2-7
TGTGCCAGCAGGCTGGACAGCTACGAGCAGTACTTC
CASRLDSYEQYF
>few|TRBV9|TRBD2|TRBJ2-7
TGTGCCAGCAGTGGCGGGAGATCCTACGAGCAGTACTTC
CASSGGRSYEQYF
>NA|TRBV4-1|NA|TRBJ2-2
TGCGCCAGCAGCCAACGGATCCCTGGCACCGGGGAGCTGTTTTTT
CASSQRIPGTGELFF
>NA|TRBV9|NA|TRBJ1-2
TGTGCCAGCAGGGACACGAGGGTTGGCTACACCTTC
CASRDTRVGYTF
>NA|TRBV29-1|NA|TRBJ1-2
TGCAGCGTTCATCTCCGTGAGAACTATGGCTACACCTTC
CSVHLRENYGYTF
>NA|TRBV6-1|TRBD1|TRBJ1-5
TGTGCCAGCAGTGAAGATACGGGACAGGGAGGGGAGCCCCAGCATTTT
CASSEDTGQGGEPQHF
>NA|TRBV15|NA|TRBJ2-5
TGTGCCACCAGCAGACCACGGGACAGAGGAGGGGAGACCCAGTACTTC
CATSRPRDRGGETQYF
>NA|TRBV6-5|NA|TRBJ1-5
TGTGCCAGCAGTGTCGGGGTACGGAATCAGCCCCAGCATTTT
CASSVGVRNQPQHF
>few|TRBV15|NA|TRBJ2-3
TGTGCCACCAGCAGAGCAGCAGCAGGGGCCCCGCCGGCCGATACGCAGTATTTT
CATSRAAAGAPPADTQYF
>few|TRBV27|TRBD2|TRBJ2-7
TGTGCCAGCAGTCCTTTTCTGATGGGACTAGCTGAGCAGTACTTC
CASSPFLMGLAEQYF
>NA|TRBV14|NA|TRBJ1-4
TGTGCCAGCAGCCAATTCAGGGAGAGGAAACTGTTTTTT
CASSQFRERKLFF
>NA|TRBV5-1|NA|TRBJ2-4
TGCGCCAGCAGCTTGGGAGGTGAGCGCGGTACCAAAAACATTCAGTACTTC
CASSLGGERGTKNIQYF
>NA|TRBV15|TRBD1|TRBJ2-5
TGTGCCACCAGCGGACGAAGAGGACAGGGTCCGTTGGAGACCCAGTACTTC
CATSGRRGQGPLETQYF
>once|TRBV9|TRBD2|TRBJ2-7
TGTGCCAGCAGCGTAGCCCGGGAGGCATTGGCCTACGAGCAGTACTTC
CASSVAREALAYEQYF
>NA|TRBV4-1|TRBD1|TRBJ2-7
TGCGCCAGCAGCCAATCCGGGACAGTGTACGAGCAGTACTTC
CASSQSGTVYEQYF
>NA|TRBV7-6|NA|TRBJ1-2
TGTGCCAGCAGCCGACGGCCGGGGGGTGGGGATGGCTACACCTTC
CASSRRPGGGDGYTF
>once|TRBV30|NA|TRBJ1-1
TGTGCCTGGAGTGTAGGCCCACTCCGATACACTGAAGCTTTCTTT
CAWSVGPLRYTEAFF
>once|TRBV6-1|NA|TRBJ2-7
TGTGCCATCCAGGGGCGACTAGAACGCGAGCAGTACTTC
CAIQGRLEREQYF
>NA|TRBV7-9|NA|TRBJ2-2
TGTGCCAGCCTATCCGGGGAGCTGTTTTTT
CASLSGELFF
>few|TRBV29-1|NA|TRBJ2-5
TGCAGCGTTGAAGATCGGACGGAGCACTTCCAAGAGACCCAGTACTTC
CSVEDRTEHFQETQYF
>few|TRBV7-8|NA|TRBJ1-1
TGTGCCAGCACCCTTGGGGGGAACACTGAAGCTTTCTTT
CASTLGGNTEAFF
>NA|TRBV4-3|NA|TRBJ2-5
TGCGCCAGCAGCCAAGAAGGTGGGCAGTTGGAGACCCAGTACTTC
CASSQEGGQLETQYF
>NA|TRBV7-9|NA|TRBJ1-2
TGTGCCAGCAGCCCTCAAGACAGGTCGGGCTATGGCTACACCTTC
CASSPQDRSGYGYTF
>few|TRBV6-6|NA|TRBJ2-5
TGTGCCAGCACTCAAATCTTCCAAGAGACCCAGTACTTC
CASTQIFQETQYF
>NA|TRBV30|NA|TRBJ1-1
TGTGCCTGGAGTCTCTGGATGGGGAACACTGAAGCTTTCTTT
CAWSLWMGNTEAFF
>NA|TRBV4-2|NA|TRBJ1-1
TGTGCCAGCAGCCTTAGGACGGAGAACACTGAAGCTTTCTTT
CASSLRTENTEAFF
>few|TRBV4-3|TRBD1|TRBJ2-6
TGCGCCAGCAGCCCAACAGGGGGTAGTGGGGCCAACGTCCTGACTTTC
CASSPTGGSGANVLTF
>NA|TRBV29-1|NA|TRBJ1-3
TGCAGCGTTGTGGGCAGAAGCTCTGGAAACACCATATATTTT
CSVVGRSSGNTIYF
>NA|TRBV14|TRBD2|TRBJ2-1
TGTGCCAGCAGCCAACGCCTAGCGGCACGTTACAATGAGCAGTTCTTC
CASSQRLAARYNEQFF
>NA|TRBV29-1|NA|TRBJ1-2
TGCAGCGTTAAAGCAGGGAGCTATGGCTACACCTTC
CSVKAGSYGYTF
>once|TRBV7-2|NA|TRBJ2-7
TGTGCCAGCAGCTTAGGGCGGGGAAGTATCGAGCAGTACTTC
CASSLGRGSIEQYF
>NA|TRBV23-1|NA|TRBJ1-2
TGCGCCAACTCCCCCCGAGGGAATGGCTACACCTTC
CANSPRGNGYTF
>NA|TRBV2|NA|TRBJ2-7
TGTGCCGTGTCAGTTAGCTCCTACGAGCAGTACTTC
CAVSVSSYEQYF
>few|TRBV5-4|TRBD1|TRBJ2-2
TGTGCCAGCAGCGACGGACAGGGTGCTAGCCGGGAGCTGTTTTTT
CASSDGQGASRELFF
>few|TRBV29-1|NA|TRBJ1-1
TGCAGCGTTGTAGCGGGTTTCGCTGAAGCTTTCTTT
CSVVAGFAEAFF
>NA|TRBV9|NA|TRBJ1-1
TGTGCCAGCAGCGTAGAATCTGCAGTGAACACTGAAGCTTTCTTT
CASSVESAVNTEAFF
>NA|TRBV2|NA|TRBJ1-2
TGTGCCAGCAGCCCCCGACCGCTTGGCTACACCTTC
CASSPRPLGYTF